Each of the 31 T cell receptor beta chains below was sequenced from the same sample in a study of CD8 T cells in Susac syndrome. RNA amounts of roughly 0.5 to 1 ug underwent reverse transcription with random hexamers. TCRdb re-called the immunoSEQ multiplex PCR reads through MiXCR, storing one row per CDR3 protein. The sample consists of roughly 200,000 distinct CDR3 sequences, 85% to 95% of them appearing once. The specimen sequenced was CD4+ T cells from PBMCs. These receptors came from a human donor with Susac syndrome.

This clonotype has more than one count but fewer than ten. V gene TRBV21-1 combines with J gene TRBJ2-7; the table names TRBD1, a call not compared with the DNA. TRBV21-1 is reported as a pseudogene. This CDR3 spans 14 amino acids. CDR3 nucleotide sequence: TGTGCCAGCAGCAAAGGAGGGGCCCCGGGCGAGCAGTACTTC. It encodes CASSKGGAPGEQYF.

The V gene is TRBV28, the J gene TRBJ1-5; tentatively, D is TRBD1 (5 bases). Germline V lookup: CDR1 MDHEN, CDR2 SYDVKM. Trimming removed 5 bases at V and 3 bases at J, with 11 bases between. The CDR3 totals 14 residues. The CDR3 nucleotides read TGTGCCAGCAGTCAGAACAGGATCAATCAGCCCCAGCATTTT. Translation: CASSQNRINQPQHF.

The chain couples TRBV6-2 or TRBV6-3 to TRBJ2-7, with 11 bases fitting TRBD2. V lost 7 bases to trimming and J lost 5 bases; unmatched junction nucleotides: 7. CDR3 size: 14 residues. Per the germline V gene, CDR1 is MNHEY and CDR2 is SVGEGT. The CDR3 nucleotides are TGTGCCAGCACCTGGACTAGCGGGTCTGACGAGCAGTACTTC. Translated, it gives CASTWTSGSDEQYF.

The chain couples TRBV30 to TRBJ2-1; no clear D. The CDR3 contains 12 residues. Germline loops: CDR1 GTSNPN, CDR2 SVGIG (reference sequence). V was pared by 1 base and J by 7 bases, with 8 bases between. CDR3: CAWSGLGNEQFF. DNA of the CDR3: TGTGCCTGGAGTGGGTTGGGGAATGAGCAGTTCTTC.

The V and J genes are TRBV28 and TRBJ1-5, with 7 bases fitting TRBD1. V shed 5 bases and J 14 bases; nucleotides not matched to a gene: 9. The CDR3 is 12 amino acids. Germline CDR1 and CDR2: MDHEN and SYDVKM. The CDR3 loop reads CASSLIQGTKHF. The CDR3 DNA reads TGTGCCAGCAGTCTCATACAGGGGACCAAGCATTTT.

CDR3 nucleotide sequence: TGTGCCAGCAGCCAAGGGTGGACCGGCACTGAAGCTTTCTTT. It specifies CASSQGWTGTEAFF. The chain is built from TRBV3-1 and TRBJ1-1, with no clear D. The CDR3 contains 14 residues. In germline, CDR1 is LGHDT, CDR2 YNNKEL (reference sequence). Trimming removed 1 base at V and 4 bases at J, with 10 bases between.

The table lists this clonotype with a count of one. The chain has TRBV25-1 and TRBJ2-3, with D maybe TRBD2 (7 bases). This CDR3 region has 15 residues. Germline loops: CDR1 MGHDK, CDR2 SYGVNS. Deletions cut 3 bases from V and 0 bases from J, with 10 bases between. CDR3 DNA: TGTGCCAGCAGTGATGGGGGGGCTAGCACAGATACGCAGTATTTT. Protein: CASSDGGASTDTQYF.

This rearrangement joins TRBV20-1 to TRBJ1-4; no reliable D call. Looked up from germline, CDR1 is DFQATT and CDR2 is SNEGSKA (reference sequence). This CDR3 has 15 amino acids. V lost 6 bases to trimming and J lost 0 bases, with 14 bases between them. The CDR3 bases are TGCAGTGCCTCCAACACCCTAGCAACTAATGAAAAACTGTTTTTT. It specifies CSASNTLATNEKLFF.

The chain carries TRBV5-1 and TRBJ2-5; D may be TRBD1 (6 bases). The V gene lost 0 bases and the J gene lost 1 base, with 7 bases spanning the gap. The CDR3 totals 14 residues. Germline values: CDR1 SGHRS, CDR2 YFSETQ. The CDR3, as DNA: TGCGCCAGCAGCTTGGGGGACACCCAAGAGACCCAGTACTTC. It yields the protein CASSLGDTQETQYF.

The chain is built from TRBV5-4 and TRBJ2-2; D is uncertain. There are 15 residues in the CDR3. V lost 2 bases, J lost 1 base, and 9 bases lay in between. The germline V gene encodes CDR1 SGHNT and CDR2 YYREEE (reference sequence). The CDR3 protein is CASSLDPGNTGELFF. The DNA of the CDR3 is TGTGCCAGCAGCTTAGATCCAGGGAACACCGGGGAGCTGTTTTTT.

The chain is built from TRBV7-2 and TRBJ1-1; no reliable D call. This CDR3 is 13 amino acids long. V shed 2 bases and J shed 5 bases, with 9 bases lying between them. CDR1 is SGHTA, CDR2 FQGNSA, per germline. This CDR3 reads CASSLPGGTEAFF. The CDR3 DNA follows: TGTGCCAGCAGCTTACCAGGAGGGACTGAAGCTTTCTTT. The full variable domain, its missing parts supplied by reference TRBV7-2 and TRBJ1-1, is GAGVSQSPSNKVTEKGKDVELRCDPISGHTALYWYRQSLGQGLEFLIYFQGNSAPDKSGLPSDRFSAERTGGSVSTLTIQRTQQEDSAVYLCASSLPGGTEAFFGQGTRLTVV.

The chain combines TRBV15 with TRBJ2-7, with 13 positions matching TRBD2. Trimming removed 1 base from V and 5 bases from J; junction bases left unmatched: 5. This CDR3 region has 16 residues. CDR1 LNHNV and CDR2 YYDKDF come from the germline V gene (reference sequence). This CDR3 is CATSRGPGLAGDEQYF. For the CDR3, the DNA is TGTGCCACCAGCAGAGGCCCAGGACTAGCGGGAGACGAGCAGTACTTC.

CDR3 DNA sequence: TGTGCCAGCAGCTTAAGTCCAGGGGAAGAGACCCAGTACTTC. It codes for CASSLSPGEETQYF. The genes are TRBV7-2 and TRBJ2-5; D perhaps matches TRBD1 (6 bases). The CDR3 runs to 14 residues. Trimming removed 2 bases at V and 3 bases at J, with 10 bases between. CDR1 is SGHTA and CDR2 is FQGNSA in the germline V gene.

The J gene is TRBJ2-1, the V gene TRBV4-2; D is ambiguous. The V gene's germline CDR1 is LGHNA and CDR2 YNFKEQ. The CDR3 runs 14 residues. Trimming pared 4 bases from V and 8 bases from J, leaving 15 bases between. This CDR3 is CASSPPGRTHEQFF. CDR3 nucleotides: TGTGCCAGCAGCCCACCCGGCCGGACCCATGAGCAGTTCTTC.

CDR3 DNA: TGCGCCAGCACCCCCCTAAGTGGCTCCTACAATGAGCAGTTCTTC. Translated, it gives CASTPLSGSYNEQFF. The V call is TRBV5-1, the J call TRBJ2-1, with D unclear. The ends were cut back, 6 bases at V and 0 bases at J, with 13 bases in the middle. CDR1 is SGHRS and CDR2 is YFSETQ in the germline V gene. The CDR3 has 15 amino acids.

Here the CDR3 reads CASGPPGVRVVHEQFF. The CDR3 DNA reads as TGTGCTAGTGGTCCACCCGGTGTCAGGGTGGTCCATGAGCAGTTCTTC. V is TRBV12-5 and J is TRBJ2-1; weak D call: TRBD1 (5 bases). V was clipped by 5 bases and J by 8 bases, with 22 bases between them. CDR1 is LGHNT and CDR2 is FRNRAP in the germline V gene. This CDR3 contains 16 residues.

This clonotype appeared once. The CDR3 bases are TGTGCCAGCAGAGCGTCCCCAAATCAGCCCCAGCATTTT. Amino acid sequence: CASRASPNQPQHF. The rearrangement links TRBV2 to TRBJ1-5; D not resolved. Trimming stripped 6 bases from V and 4 bases from J, with 10 bases between. From germline, CDR1 is SNHLY and CDR2 FYNNEI. This CDR3 has 13 amino acids.

This chain joins TRBV2 and TRBJ2-7, with 9 bases lining up with TRBD1. The ends lost 4 bases at V and 6 bases at J; junction bases unmatched: 4. This CDR3 has 13 residues. CDR1 is SNHLY and CDR2 is FYNNEI in the germline V gene. The CDR3 loop reads CASSVRQGGEQYF. DNA of the CDR3: TGTGCCAGCAGTGTCCGACAGGGGGGCGAGCAGTACTTC.

The chain uses TRBV20-1 and TRBJ1-1, with D possibly matching TRBD1 (6 bases). This CDR3 spans 14 amino acids. Per the germline V gene, CDR1 is DFQATT and CDR2 is SNEGSKA (reference sequence). V was cut by 5 bases and J by 2 bases, with 15 bases left in between. Written as DNA, the CDR3 is TGCAGTGCTCTCTCGGGGGGGCCCAACACTGAAGCTTTCTTT. It is translated as CSALSGGPNTEAFF.

The V and J genes are TRBV4-2 and TRBJ2-7; 8 bases map to TRBD2. Germline CDR1 reads LGHNA; CDR2 reads YNFKEQ. This CDR3 region has 14 residues. V lost 5 bases, J lost 4 bases, and 7 bases stayed unmatched. The CDR3 is CASSSREGGYEQYF. DNA for the CDR3: TGTGCCAGCAGCTCACGGGAGGGCGGGTACGAGCAGTACTTC.

The chain couples TRBV4-2 to TRBJ1-4; D might be TRBD1 (6 bases). Trimming took off 2 bases at V and 0 bases at J, with 13 bases between the two ends. This CDR3 has 17 amino acids. The germline V gene encodes CDR1 LGHNA and CDR2 YNFKEQ. DNA of the CDR3: TGTGCCAGCAGCCAACCGAAGAGGGGGTCAACTAATGAAAAACTGTTTTTT. It translates to CASSQPKRGSTNEKLFF.

The CDR3 DNA is TGTGCCAGCTCACCCACCAGCGGGGACACCGGGGAGCTGTTTTTT. Protein sequence: CASSPTSGDTGELFF. The V and J genes are TRBV18 and TRBJ2-2; 7 bases align to TRBD2. V was clipped by 3 bases and J by 3 bases; unmatched bases: 4. Germline CDR1 is KGHSH and CDR2 is LQKENI. The CDR3 consists of 15 residues.

The chain links TRBV19 to TRBJ2-6; maybe TRBD1 (5 bases). The CDR3 has 15 residues. In germline, CDR1 is LNHDA, CDR2 SQIVND (reference sequence). Trimming shortened V by 4 bases and J by 1 base, and 8 bases separated the two germline ends. The CDR3 DNA sequence: TGTGCCAGTAGTACCTCAGGGTCTGGGGCCAACGTCCTGACTTTC. Translating it yields CASSTSGSGANVLTF. The variable domain in full, completed from reference TRBV19 and TRBJ2-6, reads DGGITQSPKYLFRKEGQNVTLSCEQNLNHDAMYWYRQDPGQGLRLIYYSQIVNDFQKGDIAEGYSVSREKKESFPLTVTSAQKNPTAFYLCASSTSGSGANVLTFGAGSRLTVL.

The rearrangement joins TRBV28 to TRBJ2-1, with a possible D match to TRBD1 (8 bases). There are 14 residues in the CDR3. The germline V gene has CDR1 MDHEN and CDR2 SYDVKM. Trimming stripped 7 bases from V and 7 bases from J, with 17 bases between. CDR3: CASIKQGEGNEQFF. CDR3 DNA sequence: TGTGCCAGCATTAAACAGGGGGAGGGGAATGAGCAGTTCTTC.

V and J are TRBV29-1 and TRBJ1-1; the D is unclear. Per the germline V gene, CDR1 is SQVTM and CDR2 is ANQGSEA. Trimming took 7 bases from V and 2 from J, leaving 11 bases between them. The CDR3 consists of 12 residues. The CDR3 nucleotides read TGCAGCGCCGGTAGGGCCAACACTGAAGCTTTCTTT. It translates to CSAGRANTEAFF.

The rearrangement uses TRBV7-2 and TRBJ1-1; 8 bases fit TRBD1. J lost 3 bases, V lost 4 bases, and 4 bases had no gene match. This CDR3 has 14 amino acids. In germline, CDR1 is SGHTA, CDR2 FQGNSA. The CDR3: CASSWTGYDTEAFF. CDR3 coding DNA: TGTGCCAGCAGCTGGACAGGGTACGACACTGAAGCTTTCTTT.

This chain joins TRBV10-3 and TRBJ2-1; TRBD2 matches 7 bases. This CDR3 has 15 residues. Germline V gene sequence: CDR1 ENHRY, CDR2 SYGVKD. Trimming took 4 bases from V and 0 from J; bases not matched to a gene: 3. CDR3 in DNA: TGTGCCATCAGTGTGGGGGAGGGCTCCTACAATGAGCAGTTCTTC. Encoded protein: CAISVGEGSYNEQFF.

V usage is TRBV18 and J usage is TRBJ2-1; tentatively, D is TRBD2 (7 bases). V was cut by 3 bases and J by 0 bases, with 18 bases left in between. Germline CDR1 is KGHSH and CDR2 is LQKENI. The CDR3 covers 18 residues. DNA for the CDR3: TGTGCCAGCTCACCGATGGGGGGGGCGGTCGGCTCCTACAATGAGCAGTTCTTC. Amino acids: CASSPMGGAVGSYNEQFF.

The CDR3 protein is CASSYRTSGVSYNEQFF. The CDR3 coding sequence is TGTGCCAGCAGCTACCGGACTAGCGGGGTGTCCTACAATGAGCAGTTCTTC. V is TRBV7-2 and J is TRBJ2-1; 12 positions agree with TRBD2. Trimming removed 4 bases from V and 1 base from J; junction bases left unmatched: 5. The CDR3 totals 17 residues. The V gene's germline CDR1 is SGHTA and CDR2 FQGNSA.

V usage is TRBV4-1 and J usage is TRBJ2-1; 8 bases match TRBD2. The ends lost 8 bases at V and 12 bases at J; junction bases unmatched: 15. This CDR3 is 14 amino acids long. Germline V gene sequence: CDR1 MGHRA, CDR2 YSYEKL. The CDR3 is CASAGGVVVGGQFF. Here the CDR3 DNA reads TGCGCCAGCGCCGGGGGGGTGGTGGTGGGCGGGCAGTTCTTC.

V usage is TRBV2 and J usage is TRBJ1-5; tentatively, D is TRBD1 (5 bases). The CDR3 runs 15 residues. The germline gives CDR1 SNHLY, CDR2 FYNNEI. Trimming removed 6 bases at V and 3 bases at J, with 15 bases between. CDR3 bases: TGTGCCAGCAGGTATCCGGGACGAATCAATCAGCCCCAGCATTTT. This codes for CASRYPGRINQPQHF.